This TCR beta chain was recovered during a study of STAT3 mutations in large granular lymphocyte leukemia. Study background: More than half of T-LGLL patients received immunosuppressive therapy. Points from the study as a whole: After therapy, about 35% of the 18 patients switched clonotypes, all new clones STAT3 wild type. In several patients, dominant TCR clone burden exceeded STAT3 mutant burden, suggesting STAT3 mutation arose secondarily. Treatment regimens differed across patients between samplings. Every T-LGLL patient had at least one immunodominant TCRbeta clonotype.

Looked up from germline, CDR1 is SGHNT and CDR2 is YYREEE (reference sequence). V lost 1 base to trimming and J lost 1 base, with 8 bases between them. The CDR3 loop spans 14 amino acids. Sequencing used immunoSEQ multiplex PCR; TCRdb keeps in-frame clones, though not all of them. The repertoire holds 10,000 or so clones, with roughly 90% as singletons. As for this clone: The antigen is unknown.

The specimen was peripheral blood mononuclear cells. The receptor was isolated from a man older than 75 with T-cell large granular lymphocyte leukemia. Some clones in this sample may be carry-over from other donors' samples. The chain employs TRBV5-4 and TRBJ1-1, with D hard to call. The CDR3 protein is CASSLPLSNTEAFF. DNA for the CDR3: TGTGCCAGCAGCTTGCCTCTATCGAACACTGAAGCTTTCTTT.